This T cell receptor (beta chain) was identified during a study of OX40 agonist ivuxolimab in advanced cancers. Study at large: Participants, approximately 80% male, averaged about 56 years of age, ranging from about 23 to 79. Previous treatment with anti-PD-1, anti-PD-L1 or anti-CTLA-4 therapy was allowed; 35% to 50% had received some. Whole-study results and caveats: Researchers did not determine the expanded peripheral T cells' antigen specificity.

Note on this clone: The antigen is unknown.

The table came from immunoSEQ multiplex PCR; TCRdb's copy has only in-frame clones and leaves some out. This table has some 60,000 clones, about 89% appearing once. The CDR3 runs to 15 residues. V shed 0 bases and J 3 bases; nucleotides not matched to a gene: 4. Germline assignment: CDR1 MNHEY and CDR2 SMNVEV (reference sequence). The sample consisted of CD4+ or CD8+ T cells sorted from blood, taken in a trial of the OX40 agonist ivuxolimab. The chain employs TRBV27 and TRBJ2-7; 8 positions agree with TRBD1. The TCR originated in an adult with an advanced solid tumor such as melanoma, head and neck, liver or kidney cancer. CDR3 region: CASSLSGQGYYEQYF. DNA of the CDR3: TGTGCCAGCAGTTTATCCGGACAGGGATACTACGAGCAGTACTTC.